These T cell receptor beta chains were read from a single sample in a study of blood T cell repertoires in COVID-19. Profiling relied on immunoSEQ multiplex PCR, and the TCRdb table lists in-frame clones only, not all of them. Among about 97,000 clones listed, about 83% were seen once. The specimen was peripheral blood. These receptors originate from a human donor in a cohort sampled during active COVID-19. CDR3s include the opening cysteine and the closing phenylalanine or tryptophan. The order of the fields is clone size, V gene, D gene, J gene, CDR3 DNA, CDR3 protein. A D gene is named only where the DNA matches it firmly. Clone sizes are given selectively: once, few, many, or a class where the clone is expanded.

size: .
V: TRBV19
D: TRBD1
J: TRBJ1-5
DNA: TGTGCCAGTAGTATTGGGGACAGGGTTTTAGGCAATCAGCCCCAGCATTTT
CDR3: CASSIGDRVLGNQPQHF

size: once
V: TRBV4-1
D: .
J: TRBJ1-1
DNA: TGCGCCAGCAGCCAAGATGGAACAGGCCCACGAGCTTTCTTT
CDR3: CASSQDGTGPRAFF

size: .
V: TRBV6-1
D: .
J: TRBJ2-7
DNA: TGTGCCAGCAGTGAAATGGGAGTCTACGAGCAGTACTTC
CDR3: CASSEMGVYEQYF

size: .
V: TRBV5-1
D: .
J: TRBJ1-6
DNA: TGCGCCAGCAGCTTGGACGGGTACGGCAGGGGACGTTCACCCCTCCACTTT
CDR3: CASSLDGYGRGRSPLHF

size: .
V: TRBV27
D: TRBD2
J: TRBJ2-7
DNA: TGTGCCAGCAGTTCTCCGGGACTAGCGGGAACAGCCTACGAGCAGTACTTC
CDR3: CASSSPGLAGTAYEQYF

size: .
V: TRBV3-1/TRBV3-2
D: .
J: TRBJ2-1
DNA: TGTGCCAGCAGCCAAGAGAGGGGGATCTCCTACAATGAGCAGTTCTTC
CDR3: CASSQERGISYNEQFF

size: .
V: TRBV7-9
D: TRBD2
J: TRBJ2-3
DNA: TGTGCCAGCAGCCCCTTTTCCAGCGGGAGTACAGATACGCAGTATTTT
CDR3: CASSPFSSGSTDTQYF

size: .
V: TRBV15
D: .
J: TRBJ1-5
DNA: TGTGCCACCAGCAGAGACCTAAATCAGCCCCAGCATTTT
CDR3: CATSRDLNQPQHF

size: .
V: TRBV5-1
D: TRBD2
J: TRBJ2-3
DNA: TGCGCCAGCAGCCCCGTAATCGGCGGGGGGAGCACAGATACGCAGTATTTT
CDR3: CASSPVIGGGSTDTQYF

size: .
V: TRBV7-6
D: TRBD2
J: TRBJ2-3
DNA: TGTGCCAGCAGCTTAAGTGGCGGGGGGGCAACGCAGTATTTT
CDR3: CASSLSGGGATQYF

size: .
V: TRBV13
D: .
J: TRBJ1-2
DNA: TGTGCCAGCAGCTTACGAGGTCCCGCTAACTATGGCTACACCTTC
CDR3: CASSLRGPANYGYTF

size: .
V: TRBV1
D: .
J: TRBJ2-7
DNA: TGCACCAGCAGCCCCGGGACTAGCGGGAGTATCCACGAGCAGTACTTC
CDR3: CTSSPGTSGSIHEQYF

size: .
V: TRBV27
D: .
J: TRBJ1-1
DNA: TGTGCCAGCAGTTTATGGGGCAGGGGCGCTAAGAACACTGAAGCTTTCTTT
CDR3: CASSLWGRGAKNTEAFF

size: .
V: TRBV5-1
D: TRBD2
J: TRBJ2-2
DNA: TGCGCCAGCAGCTTGCAACTAGCGGGTGGTGCCGGGGAGCTGTTTTTT
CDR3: CASSLQLAGGAGELFF

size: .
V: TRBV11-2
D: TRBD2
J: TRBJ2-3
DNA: TGTGCCAGCAGCTTAGAGCTAGCGGGGGTTCCTACGCAGTATTTT
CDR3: CASSLELAGVPTQYF

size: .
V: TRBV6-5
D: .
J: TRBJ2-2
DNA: TGTGCCAGCAGTTACGGGGCTTCAGGGGCCGGGGAGCTGTTTTTT
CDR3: CASSYGASGAGELFF

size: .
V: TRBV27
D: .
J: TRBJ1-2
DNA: TGTGCCAGCAGTTTCAGGGGCGGATTCAACTATGGCTACACCTTC
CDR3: CASSFRGGFNYGYTF

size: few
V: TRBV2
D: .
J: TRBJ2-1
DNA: TGTGCCAGCAGTACAGGGAAAGGATCGTTCTTC
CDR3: CASSTGKGSFF

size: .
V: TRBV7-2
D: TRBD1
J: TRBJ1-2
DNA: TGTGCCAGCAGCTTAATCCCCGACAGGGTAGGAGGCTACACCTTC
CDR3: CASSLIPDRVGGYTF

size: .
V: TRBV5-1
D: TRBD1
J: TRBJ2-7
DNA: TGCGCCAGCAGCTTGGGTGGGACAGCTTCCTACGAGCAGTACTTC
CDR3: CASSLGGTASYEQYF

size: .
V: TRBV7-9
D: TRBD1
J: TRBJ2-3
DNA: TGTGCCAGCAGCGGGACAGGGTGGACGCAGTATTTT
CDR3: CASSGTGWTQYF

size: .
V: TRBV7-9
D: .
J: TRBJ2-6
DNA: TGTGCCAGCAGCCCCGTGGGGGGTAACTCTGGGGCCAACGTCCTGACTTTC
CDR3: CASSPVGGNSGANVLTF

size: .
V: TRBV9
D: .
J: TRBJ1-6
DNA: TGTGCCAGCAGCGCCAGCCCGGGAGTTCGGGGTTCACCCCTCCACTTT
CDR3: CASSASPGVRGSPLHF

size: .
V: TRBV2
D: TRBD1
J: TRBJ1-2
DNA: TGTGCCAGCAGTCAGCAGGGGGCTTATGGCTACACCTTC
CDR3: CASSQQGAYGYTF

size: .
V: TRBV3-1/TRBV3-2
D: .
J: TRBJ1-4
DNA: TGTGCCAGCAGCCAAGGACGTCAGCCAGGGAGGGGAAAACTGTTTTTT
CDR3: CASSQGRQPGRGKLFF

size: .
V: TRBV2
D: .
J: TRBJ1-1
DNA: TGTGCCAGCAGGCTCGCGCGAACTGAAGCTTTCTTT
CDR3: CASRLARTEAFF

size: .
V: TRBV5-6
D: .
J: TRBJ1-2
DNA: TGTGCCAGCAGCTCGGTGGGACACGATCGGCTCTATGGCTACACCTTC
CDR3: CASSSVGHDRLYGYTF

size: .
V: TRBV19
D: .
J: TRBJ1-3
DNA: TGTGCCAGTAGTATTACAGGGATGGGAAACACCATATATTTT
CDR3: CASSITGMGNTIYF

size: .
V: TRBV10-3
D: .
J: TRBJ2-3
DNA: TGTGCCATCAGACCGGACAGTCCCCGCACAGATACGCAGTATTTT
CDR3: CAIRPDSPRTDTQYF

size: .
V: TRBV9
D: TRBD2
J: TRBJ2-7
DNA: TGTGCCAGCAGCGTAGGAGCGGGAGGGCCGTACGAGCAGTACTTC
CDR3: CASSVGAGGPYEQYF

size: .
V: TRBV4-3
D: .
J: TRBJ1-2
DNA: TGCGCCAGCAGCCAAAACCCGGGACTCGGCGGCTACACCTTC
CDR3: CASSQNPGLGGYTF

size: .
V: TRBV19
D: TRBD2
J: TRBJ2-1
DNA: TGTGCCAGTAGTATAGATCCCGGACTAGTCAATGAGCAGTTCTTC
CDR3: CASSIDPGLVNEQFF

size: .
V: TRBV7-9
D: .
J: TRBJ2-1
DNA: TGTGCCAGCAGCTTAGGGGCGGGCTCATACAATGAGCAGTTCTTC
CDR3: CASSLGAGSYNEQFF

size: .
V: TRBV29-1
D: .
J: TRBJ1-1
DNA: TGCAGCGCCGGGACACATATGAACACTGAAGCTTTCTTT
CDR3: CSAGTHMNTEAFF

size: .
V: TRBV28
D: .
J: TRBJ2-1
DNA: TGTGCCAGCAGTCCTCCCTCCTCCTACAATGAGCAGTTCTTC
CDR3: CASSPPSSYNEQFF

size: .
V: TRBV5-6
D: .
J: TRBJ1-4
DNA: TGTGCCAGCAGCTCCGGGACAACTAATGAAAAACTGTTTTTT
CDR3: CASSSGTTNEKLFF

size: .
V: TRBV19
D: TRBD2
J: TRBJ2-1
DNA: TGTGCCAGTAGTCCCGGGACTAGCGGGGGATACTCCTACAATGAGCAGTTCTTC
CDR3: CASSPGTSGGYSYNEQFF

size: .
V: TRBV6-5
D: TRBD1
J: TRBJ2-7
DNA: TGTGCCAGCAGCAGGACAGGGCGTGGATACGAGCAGTACTTC
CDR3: CASSRTGRGYEQYF

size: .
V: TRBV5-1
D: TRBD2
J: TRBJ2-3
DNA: TGCGCCAGCAGCCGGAGGACTAGCGGGATGGCAGATACGCAGTATTTT
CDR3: CASSRRTSGMADTQYF

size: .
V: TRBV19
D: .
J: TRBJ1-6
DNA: TGTGCCAGTAGTAACGACAGAGATAATTCACCCCTCCACTTT
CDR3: CASSNDRDNSPLHF

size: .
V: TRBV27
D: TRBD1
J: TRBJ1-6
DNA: TGTGCCAGCAGTCCCTCCTCCGGGACAGGGACCCCTAATTCACCCCTCCACTTT
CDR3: CASSPSSGTGTPNSPLHF

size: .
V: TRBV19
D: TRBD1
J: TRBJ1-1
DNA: TGTGCCAGTAGTAGTAACAGGGGGGTAGACACTGAAGCTTTCTTT
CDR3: CASSSNRGVDTEAFF